This T cell receptor (beta chain) was obtained from a study of early T cells in non-severe SARS-CoV-2 infection. About the study: Bulk RNA from unsorted whole blood was sequenced; chains were unpaired.

Only a few counts were recorded for this clonotype. Antigen specificity is unknown. Overall study findings and caveats: Comparison of clonotypes with VDJdb favored anti-spike CD8 responses while missing private and CD4 specificities.

V lost 7 bases to trimming and J lost 3 bases, with 12 bases between them. The CDR3 is made up of 13 amino acids. Individual cDNA molecules were tagged with unique molecular identifiers. TCRdb reprocessed the 5' RACE reads with MiXCR, giving one entry per CDR3 protein. The sample consists of about 52,000 distinct CDR3 sequences, under 8.5% of them appearing once. The chain has TRBV12-3 or TRBV12-4 and TRBJ2-5; D is possibly TRBD2 (6 bases). The specimen was whole blood. The TCR sequence derives from an adult who was a healthcare worker with PCR-confirmed SARS-CoV-2 infection or an uninfected control (not recorded which). As DNA, the CDR3 is TGTGCCAGCAAAGGGGAGGCAGAAGAGACCCAGTACTTC. This translates into CASKGEAEETQYF.